The clone carrying this T cell receptor beta chain was picked up a small number of times. As yet, its antigen is unknown. These data come from a study of cytomegalovirus exposure and HLA in healthy donors. Whole-study results and caveats: High specificity and sensitivity for cytomegalovirus status were reported for the classifier.

The CDR3 length is 13 residues. The V gene lost 7 bases and the J gene lost 2 bases, with 10 bases spanning the gap. Germline loops: CDR1 WSHSY, CDR2 SAAADI. PCR primers comprised 60 Vbeta and 13 Jbeta primers. Libraries were prepared by immunoSEQ multiplex PCR; TCRdb keeps only in-frame clonotypes and omits some of them. The table includes 200,000 or so clones, about four fifths detected once. This clonotype was obtained from a woman in her thirties in good health and CMV-seropositive. This chain links TRBV10-2 with TRBJ2-3; the D gene is possibly TRBD2 (5 bases). The sample comprised PBMCs. The CDR3 is CASTGVPTDTQYF. CDR3 coding DNA: TGCGCCAGCACCGGGGTCCCCACAGATACGCAGTATTTT.